This section outlines one TCR beta chain sequence together with its context. The assay was immunoSEQ multiplex PCR, and TCRdb's table has in-frame clones only and misses some. The sample contains about 89,000 clones, just over 90% of which appear only once. This sample was taken from a study of OX40 agonist ivuxolimab in advanced cancers. About the research overall: Of the patients, three showed partial responses, one with hepatocellular carcinoma and two with cutaneous melanoma.

From germline, CDR1 is SGHRS and CDR2 YFSETQ. Trimming stripped 4 bases from V and 1 base from J, with 16 bases between. The CDR3 spans 16 residues. Cycle 7 day 1, cycle 4 day 1, and baseline were the timepoints at which blood was sampled. This sequence originates from an adult with an advanced solid tumor such as melanoma, head and neck, liver or kidney cancer. V gene TRBV5-1 combines with J gene TRBJ2-3; tentative D call: TRBD2 (5 bases). Material: CD4+ or CD8+ T cells sorted from blood, obtained in a trial of the OX40 agonist ivuxolimab. The CDR3 DNA is TGCGCCAGCAGCACAGCTAGCCTCCCCGGCACAGATACGCAGTATTTT. Its translation: CASSTASLPGTDTQYF.